This T cell receptor (beta chain) comes out of a study of naive and memory T cell subsets. This clonotype was seen many times. Adult healthy volunteers gave 2.5 ml peripheral blood for whole-blood RNA. Input was 1 to 1000 ng of DNase-treated total RNA without cell sorting. For blood and skin samples, reverse transcription used TCR alpha and beta constant primers. The SP2 primer and nested alpha and beta constant region primers amplified ligated cDNA in four rounds. TCRdb itself ran the 5' RACE reads through MiXCR, one entry per CDR3 protein. The table has about 22,000 distinct CDR3 sequences, around 3.9% seen once; the top ten hold under 9%. V lost 4 bases to trimming and J lost 5 bases; unmatched junction nucleotides: 4. From germline, CDR1 is SGHDN and CDR2 FVKESK. The CDR3 totals 13 residues.

This TCR came from a male donor in good health. J is TRBJ2-7 and V is TRBV14, with 8 bases identical to TRBD1. CDR3 sequence (DNA): TGTGCCAGCAGCCGACAGGGGAGAGACGAGCAGTACTTC. Protein sequence: CASSRQGRDEQYF.